This TCR beta chain is drawn from a study of T cells in Graves' hyperthyroidism and ophthalmopathy. The wider study: Peripheral blood sampling occurred at initial diagnosis, before any treatment.

This clonotype was seen many times. Antigen specificity is unknown. The source material, RNA transcripts, was used to amplify TCR beta CDR3 regions. TCR CDR3 underwent first-round RT-PCR with the HTBI primer set. MiXCR, run by TCRdb on the multiplex PCR reads, gives a single entry per CDR3 protein. The repertoire has 50,000 to 75,000 distinct CDR3 sequences, just under 50% of them found once; the top ten carry roughly an eighth. Study-wide points: Ophthalmopathy was identified by the model a median around 6.9 months ahead of onset. Most thyroid clonotypes with frequency above 0.001 were detected in blood.

Based on clinical symptoms, serum thyroxine and TRAb, thyroid ultrasound and orbital computed tomography, diagnoses were reached. The specimen was blood. This TCR derives from a woman aged 25-40 years with Graves' ophthalmopathy.

The CDR3 here is CAIRKGISTNEKLFF. CDR3 nucleotides: TGTGCCATCAGGAAGGGGATCTCAACTAATGAAAAACTGTTTTTT. The rearrangement links TRBV10-3 to TRBJ1-4; D is perhaps TRBD1 (5 bases). Germline CDR1 and CDR2: ENHRY and SYGVKD. V was trimmed by 6 bases and J by 0 bases, leaving 11 bases between them. This CDR3 is 15 amino acids long.